Below are 29 T cell receptor beta chains sequenced from a single sample in a study of blood T cell repertoires in COVID-19. TCRdb keeps only in-frame clones here, not all; method: immunoSEQ multiplex PCR. The sample holds fewer than 350,000 clones; just under 90% are singletons and the top ten take about 4%. The sequenced sample was PBMCs or T cells enriched from blood (not recorded which). Receptors originate from a woman in her twenties or thirties with acute COVID-19.

The chain is built from TRBV15 and TRBJ2-1, with a weak D call TRBD2 (6 bases). CDR1 and CDR2 from the germline V gene are LNHNV and YYDKDF (reference sequence). V was cut by 0 bases and J by 0 bases, with 12 bases left in between. This CDR3 is built from 17 residues. CDR3 residues: CATSRDPAGSSYNEQFF. The CDR3 DNA reads as TGTGCCACCAGCAGAGATCCAGCGGGCTCCTCCTACAATGAGCAGTTCTTC.

V and J are TRBV7-8 and TRBJ2-3, with TRBD2 matching 11 bases. V dropped 3 bases and J dropped 2; count of bases not matched to a gene: 10. The CDR3 is 18 residues long. CDR1 and CDR2 from the germline V gene are SGHVS and FQNEAQ. CDR3: CASSFRRGLAGDTDTQYF. Here the CDR3 DNA reads TGTGCCAGCAGCTTCCGCCGAGGACTAGCGGGTGACACAGATACGCAGTATTTT.

The gene calls are TRBV7-9 and TRBJ2-7, with D possibly matching TRBD2 (7 bases). The germline V gene has CDR1 SEHNR and CDR2 FQNEAQ (reference sequence). The CDR3 is 17 amino acids. Trimming cost V 0 bases and J 2 bases, with 17 bases left between them. As DNA, the CDR3 is TGTGCCAGCAGCTTAGCGGGAGGGGACCGGGGGCCCTACGAGCAGTACTTC. Translating it yields CASSLAGGDRGPYEQYF.

The rearrangement links TRBV5-1 to TRBJ2-3, with D possibly TRBD2 on 6 matching bases. CDR1 is SGHRS and CDR2 is YFSETQ in the germline V gene. V lost 5 bases to trimming and J lost 2 bases, with 12 bases between them. The CDR3 contains 14 residues. CDR3 sequence: CASRREDLTDTQYF. As DNA, the CDR3 is TGCGCCAGCAGGCGGGAAGACCTCACAGATACGCAGTATTTT.

The chain carries TRBV27 and TRBJ2-5; TRBD2 is a possible D gene (6 bases). The CDR3 loop spans 16 amino acids. The germline V gene encodes CDR1 MNHEY and CDR2 SMNVEV (reference sequence). V lost 6 bases to trimming and J lost 3 bases, with 20 bases between them. This CDR3 is CASSELADNFEETQYF. The CDR3 bases are TGTGCCAGCAGCGAATTAGCGGACAACTTTGAAGAGACCCAGTACTTC.

DNA for the CDR3: TGTGCCAGCAGCCAAGGTCCCCCGGGGTTAGCAGCCTACAATGAGCAGTTCTTC. Translation: CASSQGPPGLAAYNEQFF. The chain carries TRBV4-2 and TRBJ2-1; the D gene is possibly TRBD2 (5 bases). Germline CDR1 and CDR2: LGHNA and YNFKEQ. Trimming stripped 1 base from V and 2 bases from J, with 18 bases between. The CDR3 contains 18 residues.

This sequence joins TRBV11-3 and TRBJ1-1; possibly TRBD1 for D (5 bases). This CDR3 is built from 14 residues. Germline V gene sequence: CDR1 SGHNT, CDR2 YENEEA. Trimming pared 5 bases from V and 5 bases from J, leaving 15 bases between. In DNA, the CDR3 is TGTGCCAGCAGCCCCGGGGCCGGAGGGACTGAAGCTTTCTTT. Translating gives CASSPGAGGTEAFF.

The gene calls are TRBV6-5 and TRBJ2-7; D ambiguous. V was cut by 5 bases and J by 0 bases, with 5 bases left in between. Germline V CDR1 and CDR2: MNHEY, SVGAGI. The CDR3 has 12 amino acids. CDR3 sequence reads: CASSQDSYEQYF. CDR3 nucleotides: TGTGCCAGCAGTCAGGACTCCTACGAGCAGTACTTC.

The V and J genes are TRBV6-5 and TRBJ1-3, with D hard to call. V was trimmed by 4 bases and J by 1 base, leaving 8 bases between them. Germline CDR1 reads MNHEY; CDR2 reads SVGAGI. The CDR3 is 14 residues long. The CDR3 reads CASSSTYSGNTIYF. The CDR3 bases are TGTGCCAGCAGTTCAACTTATTCTGGAAACACCATATATTTT.

The chain combines TRBV28 with TRBJ1-4; D might be TRBD1 (6 bases). The CDR3 has 14 amino acids. Trimming stripped 4 bases from V and 2 bases from J, with 8 bases between. The V gene's germline CDR1 is MDHEN and CDR2 SYDVKM. CDR3 amino acids: CASSWGGTNEKLFF. The CDR3 nucleotides read TGTGCCAGCAGTTGGGGGGGCACTAATGAAAAACTGTTTTTT.

The chain employs TRBV2 and TRBJ2-1; D is unresolved. Germline loops: CDR1 SNHLY, CDR2 FYNNEI. The V end was cut by 6 bases, the J end by 8 bases, with 8 bases between. This CDR3 contains 11 residues. The CDR3 is CASSPFDEQFF. The DNA of the CDR3 is TGTGCCAGCAGCCCGTTTGATGAGCAGTTCTTC.

The chain joins TRBV29-1 to TRBJ2-7, with TRBD1 matching over 7 bases. The CDR3 length is 15 residues. Germline lookup yields CDR1 SQVTM and CDR2 ANQGSEA. The V gene end was trimmed by 2 bases and the J gene end by 7 bases; junction bases not matched to a gene: 14. CDR3 in amino acids: CSVEFRGRQSGEQYF. The CDR3 DNA is TGCAGCGTTGAATTTAGGGGGCGTCAGTCTGGTGAGCAGTACTTC.

V is TRBV25-1 and J is TRBJ1-2, with D possibly being TRBD1 (5 bases). V lost 8 bases and J lost 7, with 17 bases in between. CDR3 length: 13 residues. The V gene's germline CDR1 is MGHDK and CDR2 SYGVNS. As DNA, the CDR3 is TGTGCCAGCCGGGTCGGTCAGGGTGGTGGCTACACCTTC. It specifies CASRVGQGGGYTF.

The chain is built from TRBV2 and TRBJ2-7; TRBD1 is a possible D gene (6 bases). Germline-derived CDR1 and CDR2 are SNHLY and FYNNEI. There are 14 residues in the CDR3. V was shortened by 6 bases and J by 2 bases, with 14 bases between the two germline ends. The CDR3 here is CASRRTSGAYEQYF. In DNA, the CDR3 is TGTGCCAGCAGAAGGACCTCAGGGGCCTACGAGCAGTACTTC.

V usage is TRBV3-1 (or the pseudogene TRBV3-2) and J usage is TRBJ2-1; 7 bases agree with TRBD1. The germline CDR1 and CDR2 sequences are LGHDT and YNNKEL (reference sequence). This CDR3 spans 15 amino acids. Germline trimming cut 4 bases from V and 7 bases from J; bases unmatched to any gene: 10. Written as DNA, the CDR3 is TGTGCCAGCAGCCTAGACAGGGTCGGGCAGAATGAGCAGTTCTTC. Translation: CASSLDRVGQNEQFF.

V usage is TRBV7-8 and J usage is TRBJ1-4; tentative D call: TRBD1 (5 bases). V lost 5 bases to trimming and J lost 3 bases, with 7 bases between them. Germline assignment: CDR1 SGHVS and CDR2 FQNEAQ. CDR3 size: 13 residues. The CDR3 DNA sequence: TGTGCCAGCAGCGACAGAGCTAATGAAAAACTGTTTTTT. Its translation: CASSDRANEKLFF.

The chain recombines TRBV11-2 with TRBJ1-1; D might be TRBD1 (5 bases). Germline values: CDR1 SGHAT, CDR2 FQNNGV. V was trimmed by 5 bases and J by 5 bases, leaving 15 bases between them. This CDR3 spans 14 amino acids. The CDR3 sequence: CASSGALGGTEAFF. In DNA, the CDR3 is TGTGCCAGCAGCGGGGCTTTAGGAGGGACTGAAGCTTTCTTT. The variable domain in full, completed from reference TRBV11-2 and TRBJ1-1, reads EAGVAQSPRYKIIEKRQSVAFWCNPISGHATLYWYQQILGQGPKLLIQFQNNGVVDDSQLPKDRFSAERLKGVDSTLKIQPAKLEDSAVYLCASSGALGGTEAFFGQGTRLTVV.

The chain joins TRBV9 to TRBJ2-1, with a possible D match to TRBD2 (5 bases). Trimming took off 0 bases at V and 5 bases at J, with 6 bases between the two ends. Germline CDR1 is SGDLS and CDR2 is YYNGEE. The CDR3 has 13 residues. The CDR3 sequence: CASSVGLHNEQFF. The CDR3 region has the DNA TGTGCCAGCAGCGTAGGACTACACAATGAGCAGTTCTTC.

The chain recombines TRBV12-3 or TRBV12-4 with TRBJ2-1, with D possibly TRBD1 on 5 matching bases. CDR3 size: 11 residues. Trimming shortened V by 7 bases and J by 7 bases, and 8 bases separated the two germline ends. The CDR3 bases are TGTGCCAGCACAGGGTTAAATGAGCAGTTCTTC. Amino acid sequence: CASTGLNEQFF.

V is TRBV19 and J is TRBJ2-2; TRBD1 agrees at 8 bases. The CDR3 contains 15 residues. Germline V gene lookup returns CDR1 LNHDA and CDR2 SQIVND (reference sequence). Trimming removed 3 bases from V and 1 base from J; junction bases left unmatched: 1. CDR3 sequence: CASSIDRGNTGELFF. The CDR3, as DNA: TGTGCCAGTAGTATTGACAGGGGGAACACCGGGGAGCTGTTTTTT.

The rearrangement joins TRBV28 to TRBJ2-2; no clear D gene. The V gene lost 3 bases and the J gene lost 1 base, with 12 bases spanning the gap. Germline CDR1 is MDHEN and CDR2 is SYDVKM. The CDR3 runs to 16 residues. CDR3 loop: CASSLIPVMNTGELFF. CDR3 nucleotide sequence: TGTGCCAGCAGTTTGATCCCGGTGATGAACACCGGGGAGCTGTTTTTT.

This clone was observed once. V is TRBV10-3 and J is TRBJ2-2; tentatively, D is TRBD1 (5 bases). This CDR3 spans 16 amino acids. V lost 2 bases and J lost 4, with 14 bases in between. Per germline, CDR1 ENHRY and CDR2 SYGVKD. The CDR3, as DNA: TGTGCCATCAGTGAGCGACAGTTGGGTTCCACCGGGGAGCTGTTTTTT. This translates into CAISERQLGSTGELFF.

The genes are TRBV7-3 and TRBJ2-3; TRBD1 matches at 11 bases. The CDR3 totals 16 residues. After removal of 5 bases from V and 1 base from J, the junction contained 5 bases not matched to a gene. CDR1 and CDR2 (germline): SGHTA, FQGTGA. CDR3 sequence: CASSRDRGGGTDTQYF. CDR3 DNA: TGTGCCAGCAGCCGGGACAGGGGGGGAGGCACAGATACGCAGTATTTT. Full variable domain (remainder filled in from reference TRBV7-3 and TRBJ2-3): GAGVSQTPSNKVTEKGKYVELRCDPISGHTALYWYRQSLGQGPEFLIYFQGTGAADDSGLPNDRFFAVRPEGSVSTLKIQRTERGDSAVYLCASSRDRGGGTDTQYFGPGTRLTVL.

This chain uses TRBV6-5 with TRBJ1-1; 10 bases map to TRBD1. Trimming removed 5 bases from V and 4 bases from J; junction bases left unmatched: 7. The CDR3 covers 15 residues. The germline CDR1 and CDR2 sequences are MNHEY and SVGAGI. CDR3 sequence reads: CASSRRQGATTEAFF. The CDR3 coding sequence is TGTGCCAGCAGTAGACGACAGGGGGCGACCACTGAAGCTTTCTTT.

This clone was seen just once. The rearrangement joins TRBV28 to TRBJ2-7; 9 bases align to TRBD2. V shed 4 bases, J shed 0 bases, and the junction held 10 bases outside the gene matches. CDR1 MDHEN and CDR2 SYDVKM come from the germline V gene. The CDR3 consists of 17 residues. CDR3 DNA: TGTGCCAGCAGTTCCCTCAGACTAGCGGAGAGCTCCTACGAGCAGTACTTC. This encodes CASSSLRLAESSYEQYF.

This rearrangement joins TRBV7-9 to TRBJ1-1; TRBD1 aligns across 7 bases. The germline V gene encodes CDR1 SEHNR and CDR2 FQNEAQ (reference sequence). The CDR3 loop spans 16 amino acids. Unmatched junction bases numbered 10, after V lost 5 bases and J lost 1 base. This CDR3 reads CASSRGGGAGNTEAFF. CDR3 nucleotides: TGTGCCAGCAGCCGTGGAGGGGGCGCCGGGAACACTGAAGCTTTCTTT.

This clone has only a few counts. V gene TRBV30 combines with J gene TRBJ1-5; 7 bases are a match to TRBD1. The CDR3 runs 15 residues. V gave up 1 base and J gave up 6 bases; unmatched junction bases: 9. Germline lookup yields CDR1 GTSNPN and CDR2 SVGIG (reference sequence). CDR3 coding DNA: TGTGCCTGGAGTGCCTCCAGGAACAGGGGTCAGCCCCAGCATTTT. It encodes CAWSASRNRGQPQHF.

This chain joins TRBV12-3 or TRBV12-4 and TRBJ2-3; D is undetermined. The CDR3 spans 11 residues. The V end was cut by 11 bases, the J end by 2 bases, with 8 bases between. CDR3 loop: CASGNTDTQYF. The CDR3 nucleotides read TGTGCCTCAGGAAACACAGATACGCAGTATTTT.

Only one count was recorded for this clone. J is TRBJ2-1 and V is TRBV5-6, with D possibly TRBD2 on 5 matching bases. The CDR3 length is 17 residues. V was pared by 3 bases and J by 1 base, with 17 bases between. Germline CDR1 SGHDT, CDR2 YYEEEE. The CDR3 sequence is CASSSGGGFWSYNEQFF. CDR3 DNA: TGTGCCAGCAGCTCCGGTGGAGGCTTTTGGTCCTACAATGAGCAGTTCTTC.